This TCR beta chain derives from a study of monozygotic twins with inflammatory bowel disease. Findings of the study overall: Varied immunosuppressive treatments among patients may have increased repertoire variability. IBD patients exhibited fewer clonotypes shared with other individuals than healthy twins, particularly with disease activity. Possibly because of limited power, concordant and discordant twins showed no difference in repertoire similarity.

The CDR3 totals 12 residues. CDR1 SEHNR and CDR2 FQNEAQ come from the germline V gene (reference sequence). Template switching appended UMIs that held a 6-nucleotide sample barcode. With the 5' RACE reads reprocessed, TCRdb shows one record per CDR3 protein and no DNA. The sample table includes 400,000 or so distinct CDR3 sequences. In the case of this clonotype: The target antigen is unknown.

Source material: blood. The rearrangement joins TRBV7-9 to TRBJ2-1; TCRdb proposes TRBD1, but this gene call is untestable without DNA. The clonotype comes from a human donor with ulcerative colitis or Crohn's disease, or a healthy co-twin of an affected twin (not recorded which). The CDR3 region is CASSLEGTEQFF.